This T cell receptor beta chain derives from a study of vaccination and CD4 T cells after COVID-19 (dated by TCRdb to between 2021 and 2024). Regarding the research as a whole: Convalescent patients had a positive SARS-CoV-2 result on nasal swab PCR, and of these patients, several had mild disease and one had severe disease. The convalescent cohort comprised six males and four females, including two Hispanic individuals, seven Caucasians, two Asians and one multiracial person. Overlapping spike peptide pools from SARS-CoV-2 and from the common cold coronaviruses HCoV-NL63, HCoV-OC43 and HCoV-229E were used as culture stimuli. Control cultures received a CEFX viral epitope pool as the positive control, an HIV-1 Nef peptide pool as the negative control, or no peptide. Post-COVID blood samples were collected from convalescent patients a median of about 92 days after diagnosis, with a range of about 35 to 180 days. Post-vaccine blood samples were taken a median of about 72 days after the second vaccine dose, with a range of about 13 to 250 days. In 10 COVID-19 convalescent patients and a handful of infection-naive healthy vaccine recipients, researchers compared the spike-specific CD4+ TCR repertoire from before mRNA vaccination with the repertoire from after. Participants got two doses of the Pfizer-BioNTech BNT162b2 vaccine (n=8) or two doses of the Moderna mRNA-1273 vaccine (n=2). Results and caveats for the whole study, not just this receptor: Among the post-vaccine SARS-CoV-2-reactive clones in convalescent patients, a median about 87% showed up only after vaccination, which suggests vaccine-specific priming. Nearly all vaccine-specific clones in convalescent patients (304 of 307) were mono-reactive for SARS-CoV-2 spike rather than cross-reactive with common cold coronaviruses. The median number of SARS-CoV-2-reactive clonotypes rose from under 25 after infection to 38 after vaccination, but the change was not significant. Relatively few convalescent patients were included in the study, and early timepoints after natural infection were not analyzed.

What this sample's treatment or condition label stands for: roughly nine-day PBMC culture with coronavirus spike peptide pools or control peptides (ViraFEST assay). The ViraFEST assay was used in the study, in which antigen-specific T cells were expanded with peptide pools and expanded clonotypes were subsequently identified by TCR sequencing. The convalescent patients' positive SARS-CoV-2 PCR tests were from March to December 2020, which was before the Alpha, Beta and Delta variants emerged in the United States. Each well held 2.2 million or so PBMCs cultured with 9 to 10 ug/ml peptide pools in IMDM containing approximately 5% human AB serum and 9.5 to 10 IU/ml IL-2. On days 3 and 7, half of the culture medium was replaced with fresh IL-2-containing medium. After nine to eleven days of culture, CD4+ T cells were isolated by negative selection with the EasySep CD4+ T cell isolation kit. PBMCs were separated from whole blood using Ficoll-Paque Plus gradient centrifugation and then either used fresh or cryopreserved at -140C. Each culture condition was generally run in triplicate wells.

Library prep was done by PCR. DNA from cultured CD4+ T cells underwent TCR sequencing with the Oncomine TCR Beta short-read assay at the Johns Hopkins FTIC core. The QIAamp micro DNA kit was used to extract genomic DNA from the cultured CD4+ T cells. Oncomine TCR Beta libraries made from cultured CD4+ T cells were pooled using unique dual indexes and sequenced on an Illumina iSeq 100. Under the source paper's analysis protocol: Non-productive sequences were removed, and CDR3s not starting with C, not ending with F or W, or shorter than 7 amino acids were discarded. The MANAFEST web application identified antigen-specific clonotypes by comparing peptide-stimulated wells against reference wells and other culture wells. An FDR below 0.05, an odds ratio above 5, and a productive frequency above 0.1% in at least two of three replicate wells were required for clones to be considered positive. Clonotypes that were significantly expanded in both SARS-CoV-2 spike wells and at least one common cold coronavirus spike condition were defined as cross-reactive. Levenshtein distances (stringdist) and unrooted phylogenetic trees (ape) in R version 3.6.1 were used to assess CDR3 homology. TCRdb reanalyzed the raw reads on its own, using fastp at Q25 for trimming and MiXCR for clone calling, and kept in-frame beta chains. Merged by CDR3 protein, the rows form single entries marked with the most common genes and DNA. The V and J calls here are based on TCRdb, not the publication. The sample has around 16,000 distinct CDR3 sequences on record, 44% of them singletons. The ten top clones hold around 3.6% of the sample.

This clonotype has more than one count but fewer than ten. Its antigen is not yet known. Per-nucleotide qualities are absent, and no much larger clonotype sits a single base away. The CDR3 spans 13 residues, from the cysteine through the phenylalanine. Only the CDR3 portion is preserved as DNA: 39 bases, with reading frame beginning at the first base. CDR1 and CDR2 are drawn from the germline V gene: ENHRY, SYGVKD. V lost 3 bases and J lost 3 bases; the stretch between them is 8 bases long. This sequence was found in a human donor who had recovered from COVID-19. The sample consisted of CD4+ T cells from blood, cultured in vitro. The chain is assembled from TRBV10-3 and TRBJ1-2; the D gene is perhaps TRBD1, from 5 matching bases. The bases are TGTGCCATCAGTGAACTAGGGGACTATGGCTACACCTTC. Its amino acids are CAISELGDYGYTF.